This T cell receptor (beta chain) is drawn from a study of memory CD4+ T cells and cytomegalovirus serostatus. Overall study context: Donors were healthy Belgian adults, 10 or so CMV seropositive and around 24 seronegative.

Single viable CD3+CD4+CD8-CD45RO+ cells were sorted as the memory CD4+ T cells. The data were produced by immunoSEQ multiplex PCR, yet TCRdb's version contains in-frame clones alone and is incomplete. The profile covers under 55,000 clones, with roughly four fifths appearing a single time and about 1.5% taken by the ten largest. Points on this clone: Its target is not known.

Study-level results: Median bootstrapped AUC for CMV status was about 0.96 originally, 0.85 to 0.92 US-trained. About 40% of the roughly 160 known CMV-associated TCRbeta sequences appeared in CD4+ memory.

This receptor was taken from an adult in good health and CMV-seronegative. What was sequenced was memory CD4+ T cells from blood.

CDR3 nucleotides: TGTGCCAGCATGAGAGCGGGGGAGGGCAACAATGAGCAGTTCTTC. It specifies CASMRAGEGNNEQFF. The chain recombines TRBV2 with TRBJ2-1; 8 bases map to TRBD2. Trimming cost V 7 bases and J 5 bases; bases outside gene matches: 10. The CDR3 is made up of 15 amino acids. Per the germline V gene, CDR1 is SNHLY and CDR2 is FYNNEI. The variable domain in full, completed from reference TRBV2 and TRBJ2-1, reads EPEVTQTPSHQVTQMGQEVILRCVPISNHLYFYWYRQILGQKVEFLVSFYNNEISEKSEIFDDQFSVERPDGSNFTLKIRSTKLEDSAMYFCASMRAGEGNNEQFFGPGTRLTVL.